This T cell receptor (beta chain) was sequenced in a study of cytomegalovirus exposure and HLA in healthy donors. The overall study: The 120 validation repertoires matched the roughly 670 first-cohort repertoires in platform, a later analysis reported.

The germline V gene encodes CDR1 LGHNT and CDR2 FRNRAP. The J segment lost 5 bases and the V segment lost 2 bases, leaving 5 bases of the junction unmatched. This CDR3 has 16 amino acids. On this clone: Its cognate antigen is unknown.

Overall study findings and caveats: The study listed roughly 160 cytomegalovirus-associated TCR beta chains. As was reported, the classifier diagnosed cytomegalovirus status with high specificity and sensitivity.

The method was immunoSEQ multiplex PCR; TCRdb's version includes in-frame clones alone and lacks a portion of them. The table lists 250,000 to 400,000 clones, over 75% of them singletons. V gene TRBV12-5 combines with J gene TRBJ2-3; 12 nucleotides align to TRBD2. Sequenced: PBMCs. The clonotype was recovered from a man in his thirties or forties in good health and CMV-seronegative. The CDR3 DNA reads as TGTGCTAGTGGTTTGATACTAGCGGGGGGTGGAGATACGCAGTATTTT. This encodes CASGLILAGGGDTQYF.